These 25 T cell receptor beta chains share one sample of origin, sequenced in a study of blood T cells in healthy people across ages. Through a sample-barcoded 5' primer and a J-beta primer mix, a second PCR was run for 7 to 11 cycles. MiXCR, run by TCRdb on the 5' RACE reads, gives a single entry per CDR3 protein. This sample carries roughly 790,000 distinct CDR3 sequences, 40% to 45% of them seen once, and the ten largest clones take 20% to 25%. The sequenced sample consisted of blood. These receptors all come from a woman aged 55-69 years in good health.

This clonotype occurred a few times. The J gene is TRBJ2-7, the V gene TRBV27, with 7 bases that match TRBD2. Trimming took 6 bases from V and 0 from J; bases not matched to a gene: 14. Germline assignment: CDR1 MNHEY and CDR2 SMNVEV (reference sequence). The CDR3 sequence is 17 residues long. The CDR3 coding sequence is TGTGCCAGCAGCCGATTGGGCGGGAGCGATTCCTCCTACGAGCAGTACTTC. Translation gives CASSRLGGSDSSYEQYF.

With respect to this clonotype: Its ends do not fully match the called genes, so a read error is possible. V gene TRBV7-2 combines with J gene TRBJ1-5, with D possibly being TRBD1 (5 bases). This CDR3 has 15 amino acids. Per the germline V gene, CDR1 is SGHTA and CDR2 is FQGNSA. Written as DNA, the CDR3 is TGTGCCGGCAGCCCCTGGGACGGTAGCAATCAGCCCCAGCATTTT. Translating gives CAGSPWDGSNQPQHF.

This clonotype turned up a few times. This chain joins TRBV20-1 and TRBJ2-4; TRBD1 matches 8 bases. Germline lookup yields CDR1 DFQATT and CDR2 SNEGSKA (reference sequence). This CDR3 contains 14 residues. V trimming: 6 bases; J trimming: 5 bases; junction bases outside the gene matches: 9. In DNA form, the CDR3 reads TGCAGTGCCCGATTAGGACAGGGACAAAACATTCAGTACTTC. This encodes CSARLGQGQNIQYF.

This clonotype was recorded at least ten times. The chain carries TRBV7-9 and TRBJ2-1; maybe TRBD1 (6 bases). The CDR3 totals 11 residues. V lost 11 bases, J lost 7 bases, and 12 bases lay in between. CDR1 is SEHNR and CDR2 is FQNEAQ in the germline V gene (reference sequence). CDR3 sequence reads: CAGSRGNEQFF. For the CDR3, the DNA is TGTGCCGGTTCTAGGGGGAATGAGCAGTTCTTC.

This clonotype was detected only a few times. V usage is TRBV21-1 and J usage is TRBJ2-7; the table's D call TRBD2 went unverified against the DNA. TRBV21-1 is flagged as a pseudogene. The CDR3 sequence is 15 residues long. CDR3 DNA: TGTGCCAGCATCCACGTTGGCCAGAGGGCTTCCGAGCAGTACTTC. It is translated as CASIHVGQRASEQYF.

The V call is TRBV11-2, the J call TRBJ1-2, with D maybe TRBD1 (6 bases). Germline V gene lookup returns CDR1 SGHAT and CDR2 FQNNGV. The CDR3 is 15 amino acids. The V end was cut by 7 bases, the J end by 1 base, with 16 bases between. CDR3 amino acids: CASTLQGGDNYGYTF. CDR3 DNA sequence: TGTGCCAGCACCCTACAAGGGGGGGATAACTATGGCTACACCTTC.

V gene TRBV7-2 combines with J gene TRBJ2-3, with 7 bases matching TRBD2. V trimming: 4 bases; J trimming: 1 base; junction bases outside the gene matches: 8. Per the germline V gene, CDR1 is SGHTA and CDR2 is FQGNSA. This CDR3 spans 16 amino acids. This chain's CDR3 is CASSSIAGWGTDTQYF. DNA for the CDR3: TGTGCCAGCAGCTCGATAGCGGGTTGGGGCACAGATACGCAGTATTTT.

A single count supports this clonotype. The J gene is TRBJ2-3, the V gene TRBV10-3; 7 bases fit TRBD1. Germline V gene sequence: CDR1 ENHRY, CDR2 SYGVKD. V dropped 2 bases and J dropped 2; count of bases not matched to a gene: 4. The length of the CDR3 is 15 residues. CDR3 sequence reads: CAISERQGFTDTQYF. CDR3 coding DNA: TGTGCCATCAGTGAGCGACAGGGTTTCACAGATACGCAGTATTTT.

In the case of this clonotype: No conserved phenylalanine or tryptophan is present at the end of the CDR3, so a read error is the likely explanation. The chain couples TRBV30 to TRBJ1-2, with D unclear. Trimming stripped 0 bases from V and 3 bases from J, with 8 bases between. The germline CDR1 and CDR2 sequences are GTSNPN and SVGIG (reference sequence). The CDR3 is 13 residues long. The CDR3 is CAWSVGSHYGYTL. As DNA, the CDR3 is TGTGCCTGGAGTGTGGGCAGTCACTATGGCTACACCTTG.

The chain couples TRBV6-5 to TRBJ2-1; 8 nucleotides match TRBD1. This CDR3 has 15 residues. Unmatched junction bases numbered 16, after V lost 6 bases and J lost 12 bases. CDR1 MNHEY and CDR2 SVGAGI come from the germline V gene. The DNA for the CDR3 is TGTGCCAGCAGAGACTCAGGGGGCTTGAATCCTTGGCAGTTCTTC. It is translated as CASRDSGGLNPWQFF.

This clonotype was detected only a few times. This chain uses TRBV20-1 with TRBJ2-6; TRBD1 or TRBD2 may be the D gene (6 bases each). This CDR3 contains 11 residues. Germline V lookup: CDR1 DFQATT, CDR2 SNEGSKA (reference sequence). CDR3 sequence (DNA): TGCGGGGGGCATGGGGCCAACGTCCTGACTTTC. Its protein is CGGHGANVLTF.

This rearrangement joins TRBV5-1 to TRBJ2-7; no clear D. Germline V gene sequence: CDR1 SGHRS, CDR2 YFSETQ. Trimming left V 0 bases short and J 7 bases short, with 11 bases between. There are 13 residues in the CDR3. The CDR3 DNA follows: TGCGCCAGCAGCTTGGAAGGATACAATGAGCAGTACTTC. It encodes CASSLEGYNEQYF.

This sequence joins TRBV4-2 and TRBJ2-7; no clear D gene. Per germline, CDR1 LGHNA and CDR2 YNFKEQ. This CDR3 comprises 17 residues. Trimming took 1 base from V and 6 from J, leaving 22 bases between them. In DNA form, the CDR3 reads TGTGCCAGCAGCCAAGTACGCGGAACGTCCGGTCGAGGCGAGCAGTACTTC. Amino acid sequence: CASSQVRGTSGRGEQYF.

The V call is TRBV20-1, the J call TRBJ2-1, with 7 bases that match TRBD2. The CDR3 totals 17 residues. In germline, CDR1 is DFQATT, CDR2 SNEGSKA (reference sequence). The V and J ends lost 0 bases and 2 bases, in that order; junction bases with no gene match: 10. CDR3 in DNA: TGCAGTGCTAGAGATCGTTCTAGCGGAACGACCTACAATGAGCAGTTCTTC. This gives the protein CSARDRSSGTTYNEQFF.

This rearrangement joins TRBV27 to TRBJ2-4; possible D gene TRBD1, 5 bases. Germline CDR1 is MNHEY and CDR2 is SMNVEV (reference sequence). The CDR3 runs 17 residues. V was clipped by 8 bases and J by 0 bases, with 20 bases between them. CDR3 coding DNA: TGTGCCAGCTGGCCAGGGTGGACACCACTAGCCAAAAACATTCAGTACTTC. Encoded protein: CASWPGWTPLAKNIQYF.

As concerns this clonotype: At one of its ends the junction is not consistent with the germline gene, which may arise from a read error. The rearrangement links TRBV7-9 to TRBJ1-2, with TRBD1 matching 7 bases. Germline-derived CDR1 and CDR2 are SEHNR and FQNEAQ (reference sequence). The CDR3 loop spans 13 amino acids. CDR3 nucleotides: TGTTCCAGCAGCGGGGAAGGGGGCCGTGGCTACACCTTC. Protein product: CSSSGEGGRGYTF. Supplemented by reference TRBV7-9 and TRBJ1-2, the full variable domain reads DTGVSQNPRHKITKRGQNVTFRCDPISEHNRLYWYRQTLGQGPEFLTYFQNEAQLEKSRLLSDRFSAERPKGSFSTLEIQRTEQGDSAMYLCSSSGEGGRGYTFGSGTRLTVV.

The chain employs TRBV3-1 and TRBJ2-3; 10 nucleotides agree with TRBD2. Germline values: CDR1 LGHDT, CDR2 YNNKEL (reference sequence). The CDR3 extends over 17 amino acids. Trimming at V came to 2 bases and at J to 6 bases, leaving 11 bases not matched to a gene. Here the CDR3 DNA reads TGTGCCAGCAGCCAACTAATAGCGGGAGGCCTCACTGATACGCAGTATTTT. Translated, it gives CASSQLIAGGLTDTQYF.

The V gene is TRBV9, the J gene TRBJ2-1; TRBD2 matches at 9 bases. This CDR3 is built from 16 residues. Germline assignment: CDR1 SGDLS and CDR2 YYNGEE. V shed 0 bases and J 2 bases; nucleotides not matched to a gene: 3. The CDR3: CASSVVGGGAYNEQFF. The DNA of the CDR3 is TGTGCCAGCAGCGTAGTAGGCGGGGGGGCCTACAATGAGCAGTTCTTC.

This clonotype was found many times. The CDR3 spells CASSALHASGRNEQFF. The CDR3 DNA follows: TGTGCCAGCAGCGCCCTTCATGCTAGCGGGAGAAATGAGCAGTTCTTC. The V gene is TRBV9, the J gene TRBJ2-1; 10 bases align to TRBD2. Trimming removed 3 bases from V and 7 bases from J; junction bases left unmatched: 10. Germline V gives CDR1 SGDLS, CDR2 YYNGEE. The CDR3 totals 16 residues.

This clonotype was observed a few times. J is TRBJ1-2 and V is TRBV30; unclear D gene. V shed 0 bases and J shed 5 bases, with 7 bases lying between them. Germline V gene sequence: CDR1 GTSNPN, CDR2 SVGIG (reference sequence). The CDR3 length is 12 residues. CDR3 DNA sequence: TGTGCCTGGAGTGTATCCAGGTATGGCTACACCTTC. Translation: CAWSVSRYGYTF.

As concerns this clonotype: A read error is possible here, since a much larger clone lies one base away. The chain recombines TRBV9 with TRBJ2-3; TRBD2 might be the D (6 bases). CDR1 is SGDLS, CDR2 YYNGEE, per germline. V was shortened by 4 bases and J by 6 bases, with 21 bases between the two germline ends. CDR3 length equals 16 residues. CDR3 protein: CASSPRIGTASDTQYF. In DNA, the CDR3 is TGTGCCAGCAGCCCCAGGATAGGGACTGCCAGCGATACGCAGTATTTT.

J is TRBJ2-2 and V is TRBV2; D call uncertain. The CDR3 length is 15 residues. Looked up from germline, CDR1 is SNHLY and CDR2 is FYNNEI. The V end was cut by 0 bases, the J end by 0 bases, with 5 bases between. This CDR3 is CASSEARANTGELFF. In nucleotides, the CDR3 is TGTGCCAGCAGTGAAGCGCGTGCGAACACCGGGGAGCTGTTTTTT.

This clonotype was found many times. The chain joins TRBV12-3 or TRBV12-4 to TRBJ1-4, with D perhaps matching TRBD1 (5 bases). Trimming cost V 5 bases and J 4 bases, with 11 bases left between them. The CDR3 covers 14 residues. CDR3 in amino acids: CASSPPGLNEKLFF. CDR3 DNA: TGTGCCAGCAGTCCCCCGGGACTTAATGAAAAACTGTTTTTT.

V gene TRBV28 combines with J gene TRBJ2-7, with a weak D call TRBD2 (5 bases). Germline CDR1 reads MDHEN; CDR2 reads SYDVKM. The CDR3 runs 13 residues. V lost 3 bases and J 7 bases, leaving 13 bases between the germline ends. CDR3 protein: CASSFGYTGEQYF. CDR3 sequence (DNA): TGTGCCAGCAGTTTTGGCTATACGGGGGAGCAGTACTTC.

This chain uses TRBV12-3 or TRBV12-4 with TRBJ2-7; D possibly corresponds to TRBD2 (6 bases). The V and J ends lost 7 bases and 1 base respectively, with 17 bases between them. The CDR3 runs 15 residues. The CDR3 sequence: CASTSSGQYSYEQYF. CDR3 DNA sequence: TGTGCCAGCACCTCGAGCGGGCAATATTCCTACGAGCAGTACTTC.